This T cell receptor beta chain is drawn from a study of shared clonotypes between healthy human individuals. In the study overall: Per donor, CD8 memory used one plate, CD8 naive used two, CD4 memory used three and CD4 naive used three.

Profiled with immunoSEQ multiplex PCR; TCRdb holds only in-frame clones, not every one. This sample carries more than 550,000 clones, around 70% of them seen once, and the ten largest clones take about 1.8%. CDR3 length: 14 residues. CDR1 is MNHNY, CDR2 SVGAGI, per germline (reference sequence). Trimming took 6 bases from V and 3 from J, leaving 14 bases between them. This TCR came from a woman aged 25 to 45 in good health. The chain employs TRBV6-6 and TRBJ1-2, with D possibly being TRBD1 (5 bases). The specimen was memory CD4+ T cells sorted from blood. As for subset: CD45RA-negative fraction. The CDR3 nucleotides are TGTGCCAGCAGGGGGAGGGGATTAGACTATGGCTACACCTTC. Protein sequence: CASRGRGLDYGYTF.